One sample yielded the 3 T cell receptor beta chains listed below, sequenced in a study of blood T cell repertoires in COVID-19. Sequencing was performed with immunoSEQ multiplex PCR; in TCRdb, only in-frame clones are kept and a portion is missing. Of around 140,000 clones listed, roughly 85% are singletons. Sequencing was done on a sample of PBMCs or T cells enriched from blood (not recorded which). These receptors came from a man in his forties or fifties who had recovered from COVID-19.

The CDR3 bases are TGTGCCAGCAGAGATACAGGGGTGAACACTGAAGCTTTCTTT. Translating gives CASRDTGVNTEAFF. The chain joins TRBV27 to TRBJ1-1, with 7 nucleotides matching TRBD1. The length of the CDR3 is 14 residues. V lost 6 bases and J lost 0; bases outside the gene matches: 4. Germline V gene sequence: CDR1 MNHEY, CDR2 SMNVEV (reference sequence).

The chain joins TRBV6-5 to TRBJ1-4; no clear D gene. CDR3 size: 11 residues. Germline CDR1 is MNHEY and CDR2 is SVGAGI. The V gene lost 6 bases and the J gene lost 5 bases, with 4 bases spanning the gap. This CDR3 is CASSQNEKLFF. The CDR3 DNA follows: TGTGCCAGCAGCCAAAATGAAAAACTGTTTTTT.

This clone was seen just once. CDR3 sequence (DNA): TGTGCCAGCAGTGACCCCGGGACTAGCGGGAGTAACGAGCAGTACTTC. Amino acids: CASSDPGTSGSNEQYF. The rearrangement joins TRBV6-1 to TRBJ2-7, with 14 bases that match TRBD2. V was clipped by 3 bases and J by 5 bases; unmatched bases: 6. This CDR3 region has 16 residues. CDR1 is MNHNS, CDR2 SASEGT, per germline.